This entry lists 9 T cell receptor beta chains sequenced from one sample in a study of cytomegalovirus exposure and HLA in healthy donors. The data were produced by immunoSEQ multiplex PCR, yet TCRdb's version contains in-frame clones alone and is incomplete. The table includes about 56,000 clones, around 93% detected once. Sequences were obtained from PBMCs. These receptors all stem from a woman between 18 and 29 years old in good health and CMV-seropositive.

V and J are TRBV29-1 and TRBJ2-7, with TRBD1 matching 7 bases. This CDR3 comprises 12 residues. In germline, CDR1 is SQVTM, CDR2 ANQGSEA. After removal of 6 bases from V and 5 bases from J, the junction contained 7 bases not matched to a gene. The CDR3 is CSVADRLDEQYF. The CDR3 DNA is TGCAGCGTCGCGGACAGGCTAGACGAGCAGTACTTC.

The rearrangement uses TRBV27 and TRBJ2-1; tentatively, D is TRBD2 (5 bases). V was pared by 6 bases and J by 6 bases, with 15 bases between. The CDR3 contains 14 residues. CDR1 is MNHEY, CDR2 SMNVEV, per germline (reference sequence). CDR3 residues: CASSRTADINEQFF. The DNA for the CDR3 is TGTGCCAGCAGCCGGACTGCGGATATCAATGAGCAGTTCTTC.

A few counts support this clone. The rearrangement uses TRBV7-9 and TRBJ1-3; D unclear. The ends were cut back, 5 bases at V and 10 bases at J, with 15 bases in the middle. The CDR3 is 13 amino acids. Germline loops: CDR1 SEHNR, CDR2 FQNEAQ (reference sequence). The CDR3 sequence is CASSPSGDWTIYF. CDR3 sequence (DNA): TGTGCCAGCAGCCCCAGTGGAGATTGGACCATATATTTT.

The chain carries TRBV27 and TRBJ1-2; 9 nucleotides align to TRBD1. From germline, CDR1 is MNHEY and CDR2 SMNVEV (reference sequence). With 5 bases clipped from V and 2 bases from J, the junction kept 12 bases outside the gene matches. The CDR3 has 17 amino acids. The CDR3 DNA reads as TGTGCCAGCAGTCCCCAATACCGGGACAGGGAGAACTATGGCTACACCTTC. Protein product: CASSPQYRDRENYGYTF.

The gene calls are TRBV7-9 and TRBJ2-6, with D possibly TRBD2 on 6 matching bases. The CDR3 has 19 residues. The V end lost 0 bases, the J end lost 0 bases, and 15 bases lay between the germline ends. CDR1 is SEHNR, CDR2 FQNEAQ, per germline (reference sequence). The CDR3 loop reads CASSLALGGGNSGANVLTF. The CDR3 coding sequence is TGTGCCAGCAGCTTAGCCCTTGGGGGAGGAAACTCTGGGGCCAACGTCCTGACTTTC. Complete variable domain (other parts from reference TRBV7-9 and TRBJ2-6): DTGVSQNPRHKITKRGQNVTFRCDPISEHNRLYWYRQTLGQGPEFLTYFQNEAQLEKSRLLSDRFSAERPKGSFSTLEIQRTEQGDSAMYLCASSLALGGGNSGANVLTFGAGSRLTVL.

V gene TRBV5-1 combines with J gene TRBJ2-7; maybe TRBD1 (6 bases). V lost 0 bases to trimming and J lost 1 base, with 11 bases between them. Germline V gene lookup returns CDR1 SGHRS and CDR2 YFSETQ. The CDR3 extends over 15 amino acids. The DNA for the CDR3 is TGCGCCAGCAGCTTGGGCTACGGACAGTCCTACGAGCAGTACTTC. This gives the protein CASSLGYGQSYEQYF.

The V and J genes are TRBV13 and TRBJ1-1; D is unclear. Germline V gene data show CDR1 as PRHDT and CDR2 as FYEKMQ (reference sequence). The CDR3 length is 13 residues. CDR3 nucleotides: TGTGCGACTATGAGAGGGATGAACACTGAAGCTTTCTTT. It encodes CATMRGMNTEAFF.

J is TRBJ2-3 and V is TRBV4-3, with 9 bases that match TRBD2. V shed 0 bases, J shed 7 bases, and the junction held 11 bases outside the gene matches. CDR3 size: 17 residues. In germline, CDR1 is LGHNA, CDR2 YSLEER. The CDR3 DNA follows: TGCGCCAGCAGCCAAGAGGGAGGCGGGGGGGGCATAAATACGCAGTATTTT. Translating gives CASSQEGGGGGINTQYF.

The CDR3 coding sequence is TGTGCCAGCAGGCCTAGAGCGCGGCGACCAGATACGCAGTATTTT. It specifies CASRPRARRPDTQYF. The chain has TRBV7-2 and TRBJ2-3; D is unresolved. The CDR3 is made up of 15 amino acids. The germline V gene encodes CDR1 SGHTA and CDR2 FQGNSA. V was cut by 6 bases and J by 4 bases, with 17 bases left in between.